What follows describes a single TCR beta chain. Antigen: not known. This sample is drawn from a study of blood T cells in healthy people across ages. Study-wide points: Considered underestimates were the diversity estimates obtained from one million T cells. Per-million-T-cell TCR beta diversity fell roughly linearly with age. PBMCs that were unsorted prevented a conclusive naive versus antigen-experienced comparison.

Primers used in a second PCR of roughly 6 to 12 cycles were a sample-barcoded 5' primer and a J-beta primer mix. A tag from a template-switch adaptor with 12 random nucleotides marked each cDNA molecule. MiXCR, run by TCRdb on the 5' RACE reads, gives a single entry per CDR3 protein. Of some 640,000 distinct CDR3 sequences listed, more than 40% are singletons. The material sequenced was blood. The receptor was derived from a woman between 55 and 75 years old in good health.

DNA of the CDR3: TGCAGTGCTACCAGGGAAGGGCCCATGGGGCTGCGTACGAATGAGCAGTACTTC. It codes for CSATREGPMGLRTNEQYF. The J gene is TRBJ2-7, the V gene TRBV20-1; possible D gene TRBD1, 5 bases. The germline CDR1 and CDR2 sequences are DFQATT and SNEGSKA (reference sequence). The CDR3 spans 18 residues. Trimming shortened V by 4 bases and J by 7 bases, and 32 bases separated the two germline ends.